What follows are 19 T cell receptor beta chains derived from one specimen sequenced in a study of OX40 agonist ivuxolimab in advanced cancers. The data were produced by immunoSEQ multiplex PCR, yet TCRdb's version contains in-frame clones alone and is incomplete. The sample lists 90,000 or so clones, 90% to 95% seen once, with 2.6% in the top ten. The sequenced sample was CD4+ or CD8+ T cells sorted from blood, obtained in a trial of the OX40 agonist ivuxolimab. The receptors stem from an adult with an advanced solid tumor such as melanoma, head and neck, liver or kidney cancer.

The chain uses TRBV7-9 and TRBJ2-7, with a possible D match to TRBD1 (5 bases). Germline loops: CDR1 SEHNR, CDR2 FQNEAQ (reference sequence). Trimming pared 5 bases from V and 12 bases from J, leaving 14 bases between. This CDR3 comprises 11 residues. The CDR3 region is CASSASGLLYF. DNA of the CDR3: TGTGCCAGCAGCGCCTCAGGGTTACTGTACTTC. Drawing the rest from reference TRBV7-9 and TRBJ2-7, the complete variable domain is DTGVSQNPRHKITKRGQNVTFRCDPISEHNRLYWYRQTLGQGPEFLTYFQNEAQLEKSRLLSDRFSAERPKGSFSTLEIQRTEQGDSAMYLCASSASGLLYFGPGTRLTVT.

The chain joins TRBV30 to TRBJ2-7, with D unclear. Trimming cost V 4 bases and J 5 bases, with 9 bases left between them. The CDR3 is 11 amino acids. Germline CDR1 and CDR2: GTSNPN and SVGIG (reference sequence). DNA of the CDR3: TGTGCCTGGACCCTGGGCCACGAGCAGTACTTC. Translating gives CAWTLGHEQYF.

A single count supports this clone. This chain links TRBV2 with TRBJ2-1; 9 bases match TRBD1. CDR1 is SNHLY and CDR2 is FYNNEI in the germline V gene. This CDR3 spans 15 amino acids. V was pared by 7 bases and J by 0 bases, with 4 bases of the junction left unmatched. The CDR3 nucleotides are TGTGCCAGCACTCGGGACAGGGTCTCCTACAATGAGCAGTTCTTC. Translation: CASTRDRVSYNEQFF.

The rearrangement uses TRBV28 and TRBJ2-1; no reliable D call. This CDR3 contains 14 residues. From germline, CDR1 is MDHEN and CDR2 SYDVKM. V shed 6 bases and J shed 2 bases, with 11 bases lying between them. In nucleotides, the CDR3 is TGTGCCAGCAGGGCTACCTTCCCCTACAATGAGCAGTTCTTC. Its translation is CASRATFPYNEQFF.

V is TRBV5-4 and J is TRBJ1-1, with D tentatively TRBD1 (5 bases). This CDR3 region has 14 residues. The V end lost 4 bases, the J end lost 8 bases, and 18 bases lay between the germline ends. Per the germline V gene, CDR1 is SGHNT and CDR2 is YYREEE (reference sequence). The CDR3 region is CASSPPGGSWEAFF. CDR3 DNA sequence: TGTGCCAGCAGCCCCCCGGGGGGGAGCTGGGAAGCTTTCTTT. The variable domain in full, completed from reference TRBV5-4 and TRBJ1-1, reads ETGVTQSPTHLIKTRGQQVTLRCSSQSGHNTVSWYQQALGQGPQFIFQYYREEENGRGNFPPRFSGLQFPNYSSELNVNALELDDSALYLCASSPPGGSWEAFFGQGTRLTVV.

The rearrangement uses TRBV10-2 and TRBJ2-1; D is unclear. Germline-derived CDR1 and CDR2 are WSHSY and SAAADI. CDR3 size: 12 residues. V was shortened by 2 bases and J by 4 bases, with 3 bases between the two germline ends. In DNA form, the CDR3 reads TGCGCCAGCAGTGAGGCTTACAATGAGCAGTTCTTC. This translates into CASSEAYNEQFF.

This clone was picked up a small number of times. The CDR3 protein is CASSLGAGRTKNIQYF. Here the CDR3 DNA reads TGTGCCAGCAGCTTAGGAGCAGGGCGAACCAAAAACATTCAGTACTTC. The chain has TRBV11-2 and TRBJ2-4, with D maybe TRBD1 (5 bases). The germline gives CDR1 SGHAT, CDR2 FQNNGV. Trimming removed 1 base at V and 2 bases at J, with 12 bases between. CDR3 length equals 16 residues.

The chain employs TRBV19 and TRBJ2-5, with D perhaps TRBD1 (6 bases). Germline values: CDR1 LNHDA, CDR2 SQIVND (reference sequence). V lost 0 bases and J 1 base, leaving 9 bases between the germline ends. CDR3 length equals 15 residues. The chain's CDR3 is CASSIDWTVQETQYF. The CDR3 region has the DNA TGTGCCAGTAGTATAGATTGGACAGTCCAAGAGACCCAGTACTTC. Drawing the rest from reference TRBV19 and TRBJ2-5, the complete variable domain is DGGITQSPKYLFRKEGQNVTLSCEQNLNHDAMYWYRQDPGQGLRLIYYSQIVNDFQKGDIAEGYSVSREKKESFPLTVTSAQKNPTAFYLCASSIDWTVQETQYFGPGTRLLVL.

V is TRBV9 and J is TRBJ2-5; perhaps TRBD2 as D (6 bases). The ends were cut back, 0 bases at V and 5 bases at J, with 14 bases in the middle. Germline V gives CDR1 SGDLS, CDR2 YYNGEE. The CDR3 runs to 15 residues. The CDR3: CASSVGTLGGETQYF. As DNA, the CDR3 is TGTGCCAGCAGCGTAGGTACCCTGGGAGGTGAGACCCAGTACTTC.

The chain carries TRBV9 and TRBJ2-7, with 7 bases identical to TRBD1. The junction had 9 bases not matched to a gene; V was cut back by 4 bases and J by 5 bases. The CDR3 is 14 amino acids. Per germline, CDR1 SGDLS and CDR2 YYNGEE. DNA of the CDR3: TGTGCCAGCAGCTTCCGGGACAGAACGGACGAGCAGTACTTC. Translated: CASSFRDRTDEQYF.

The chain carries TRBV5-4 and TRBJ1-3; 7 positions match TRBD1. Germline CDR1 is SGHNT and CDR2 is YYREEE (reference sequence). This CDR3 contains 15 residues. The trim removed 1 base at V and 4 bases at J, leaving 5 bases unmatched. CDR3 in amino acids: CASSLTGAQGNTIYF. The DNA of the CDR3 is TGTGCCAGCAGCTTGACAGGGGCCCAGGGAAACACCATATATTTT.

The genes are TRBV19 and TRBJ1-5; D is uncertain. Germline lookup yields CDR1 LNHDA and CDR2 SQIVND (reference sequence). The V and J ends lost 1 base and 10 bases respectively, with 11 bases between them. CDR3 length: 13 residues. CDR3 DNA: TGTGCCAGTAGTATAGGCCACTTCAAACCCCAGCATTTT. It translates to CASSIGHFKPQHF.

This clone has a single count. This chain connects TRBV2 to TRBJ2-7; 8 positions match TRBD1. The CDR3 runs 14 residues. Germline V gene sequence: CDR1 SNHLY, CDR2 FYNNEI. The V gene end was trimmed by 6 bases and the J gene end by 3 bases; junction bases not matched to a gene: 7. Here the CDR3 reads CASRTGAARYEQYF. CDR3 in DNA: TGTGCCAGCAGGACAGGGGCCGCTCGCTACGAGCAGTACTTC.

In this sample, this clone turned up once. The chain uses TRBV29-1 and TRBJ1-1, with D hard to call. V was clipped by 6 bases and J by 1 base, with 9 bases between them. The CDR3 runs 12 residues. The V gene's germline CDR1 is SQVTM and CDR2 ANQGSEA. The CDR3: CSVGAGNTEAFF. The DNA for the CDR3 is TGCAGCGTGGGAGCGGGGAACACTGAAGCTTTCTTT.

The chain employs TRBV4-3 and TRBJ1-6; D is uncertain. With 1 base removed from V and 5 bases from J, the gap between germline ends came to 6 bases. The CDR3 length is 14 residues. Germline values: CDR1 LGHNA, CDR2 YSLEER. This chain's CDR3 is CASSQGLNNSPLHF. In DNA form, the CDR3 reads TGCGCCAGCAGCCAAGGACTCAATAATTCACCCCTCCACTTT.

This sequence joins TRBV6-1 and TRBJ2-5; D is perhaps TRBD1 or TRBD2 (5 bases each). CDR3 length: 15 residues. The V end was cut by 0 bases, the J end by 5 bases, with 13 bases between. CDR1 is MNHNS and CDR2 is SASEGT in the germline V gene. The CDR3 coding sequence is TGTGCCAGCAGTGAAGCGCGTGGGGGATGGGAGACCCAGTACTTC. This gives the protein CASSEARGGWETQYF.

This clone appeared a single time. The V and J genes are TRBV6-1 and TRBJ1-1; D ambiguous. In germline, CDR1 is MNHNS, CDR2 SASEGT. The CDR3 contains 11 residues. Trimming pared 3 bases from V and 10 bases from J, leaving 9 bases between. In nucleotides, the CDR3 is TGTGCCAGCAGTGATAGGGTAGCAGCTTTCTTT. This encodes CASSDRVAAFF.

The chain employs TRBV5-1 and TRBJ2-7, with D tentatively TRBD1 or TRBD2 (5 bases each). Germline V gives CDR1 SGHRS, CDR2 YFSETQ. CDR3 length: 15 residues. V was pared by 4 bases and J by 6 bases, with 20 bases between. DNA for the CDR3: TGCGCCAGCAGCCTAGGAGGCAGGGAAACTCTCGAGCAGTACTTC. This translates into CASSLGGRETLEQYF.

The chain couples TRBV25-1 to TRBJ2-3, with D maybe TRBD1 (6 bases). Germline-derived CDR1 and CDR2 are MGHDK and SYGVNS. The V and J ends lost 4 bases and 8 bases respectively, with 13 bases between them. This CDR3 is built from 13 residues. The CDR3 DNA reads as TGTGCCAGCAGTGGGGGGACACGGGGTACGCAGTATTTT. Translated: CASSGGTRGTQYF.